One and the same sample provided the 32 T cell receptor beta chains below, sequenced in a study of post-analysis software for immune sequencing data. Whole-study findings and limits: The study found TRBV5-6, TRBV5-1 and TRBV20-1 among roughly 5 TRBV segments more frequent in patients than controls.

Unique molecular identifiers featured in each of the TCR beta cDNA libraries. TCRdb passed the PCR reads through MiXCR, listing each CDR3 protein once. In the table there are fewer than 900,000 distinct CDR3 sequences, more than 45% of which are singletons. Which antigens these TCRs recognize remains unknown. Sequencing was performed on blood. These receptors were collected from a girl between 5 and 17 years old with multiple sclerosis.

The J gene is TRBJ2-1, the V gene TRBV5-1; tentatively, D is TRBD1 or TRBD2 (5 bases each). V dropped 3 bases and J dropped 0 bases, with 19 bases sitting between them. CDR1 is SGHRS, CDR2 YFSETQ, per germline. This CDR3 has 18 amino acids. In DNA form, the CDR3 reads TGCGCCAGCAGCTCTGGGGTTGGGGGTCATAGCTCCTACAATGAGCAGTTCTTC. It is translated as CASSSGVGGHSSYNEQFF.

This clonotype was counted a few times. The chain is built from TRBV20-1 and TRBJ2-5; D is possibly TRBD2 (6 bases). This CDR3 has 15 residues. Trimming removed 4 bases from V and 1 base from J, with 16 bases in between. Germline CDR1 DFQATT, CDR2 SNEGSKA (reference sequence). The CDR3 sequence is CSATSYGEAQETQYF. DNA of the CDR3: TGCAGTGCTACCAGTTACGGGGAGGCCCAAGAGACCCAGTACTTC.

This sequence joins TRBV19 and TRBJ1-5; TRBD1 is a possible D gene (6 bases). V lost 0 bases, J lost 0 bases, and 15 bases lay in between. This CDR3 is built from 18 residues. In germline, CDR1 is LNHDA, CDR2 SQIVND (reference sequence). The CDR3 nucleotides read TGTGCCAGTAGTATAGATCGGACAGACCTGAATAGCAATCAGCCCCAGCATTTT. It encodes CASSIDRTDLNSNQPQHF.

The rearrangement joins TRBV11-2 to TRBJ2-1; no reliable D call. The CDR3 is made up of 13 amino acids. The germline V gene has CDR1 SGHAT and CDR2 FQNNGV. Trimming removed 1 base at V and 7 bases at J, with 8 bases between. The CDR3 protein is CASSLGAENEQFF. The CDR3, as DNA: TGTGCCAGCAGCTTAGGTGCTGAAAATGAGCAGTTCTTC.

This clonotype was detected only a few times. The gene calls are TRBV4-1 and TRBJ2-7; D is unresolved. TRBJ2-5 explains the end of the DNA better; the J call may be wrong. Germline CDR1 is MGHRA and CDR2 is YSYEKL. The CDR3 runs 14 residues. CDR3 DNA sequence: TGCGCCAGCAGCCAAGTAGAGCCACCGTGGACCCAGTACTTC. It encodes CASSQVEPPWTQYF.

DNA of the CDR3: TGTGCCATCAAGGGACAGGGGGCTGAGGAGCCCCAGCATTTT. Translated, it gives CAIKGQGAEEPQHF. V gene TRBV10-3 combines with J gene TRBJ1-5; 12 nucleotides agree with TRBD1. V dropped 7 bases and J dropped 8; count of bases not matched to a gene: 6. The V gene's germline CDR1 is ENHRY and CDR2 SYGVKD. The CDR3 length is 14 residues.

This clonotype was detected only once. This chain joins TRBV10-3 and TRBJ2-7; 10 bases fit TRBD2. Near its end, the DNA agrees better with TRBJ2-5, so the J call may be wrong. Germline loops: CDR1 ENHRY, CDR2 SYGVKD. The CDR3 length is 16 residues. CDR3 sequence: CAISDARTSGKETQYF. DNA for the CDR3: TGTGCCATCAGTGACGCGAGGACTAGCGGTAAAGAGACCCAGTACTTC.

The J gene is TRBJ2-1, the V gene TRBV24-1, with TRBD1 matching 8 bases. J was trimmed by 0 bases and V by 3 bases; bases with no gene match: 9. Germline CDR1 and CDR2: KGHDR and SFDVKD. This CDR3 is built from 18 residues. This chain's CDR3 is CATSDAGTGLSSYNEQFF. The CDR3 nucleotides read TGTGCCACCAGTGATGCCGGGACAGGCCTTAGCTCCTACAATGAGCAGTTCTTC.

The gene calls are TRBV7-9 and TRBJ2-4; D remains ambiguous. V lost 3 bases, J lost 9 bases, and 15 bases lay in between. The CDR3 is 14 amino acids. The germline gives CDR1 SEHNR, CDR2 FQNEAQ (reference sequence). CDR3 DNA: TGTGCCAGCAGCTTGGGCCTTTCAGTTCCCATTCAGTACTTC. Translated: CASSLGLSVPIQYF.

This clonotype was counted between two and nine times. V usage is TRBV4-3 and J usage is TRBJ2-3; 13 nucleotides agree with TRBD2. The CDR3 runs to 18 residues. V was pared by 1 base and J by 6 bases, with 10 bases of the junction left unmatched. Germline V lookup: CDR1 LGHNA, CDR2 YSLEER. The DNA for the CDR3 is TGCGCCAGCAGCCAAGTAATCCGGACTAGCGGGAGAGGGGATACGCAGTATTTT. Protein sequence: CASSQVIRTSGRGDTQYF.

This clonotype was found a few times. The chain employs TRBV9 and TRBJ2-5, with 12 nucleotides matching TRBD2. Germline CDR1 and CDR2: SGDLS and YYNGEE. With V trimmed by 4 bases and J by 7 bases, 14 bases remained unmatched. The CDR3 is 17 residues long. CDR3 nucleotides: TGTGCCAGCAGCCCCACCGGGACTAGCGGGCGGGGGAGGACCCAGTACTTC. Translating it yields CASSPTGTSGRGRTQYF.

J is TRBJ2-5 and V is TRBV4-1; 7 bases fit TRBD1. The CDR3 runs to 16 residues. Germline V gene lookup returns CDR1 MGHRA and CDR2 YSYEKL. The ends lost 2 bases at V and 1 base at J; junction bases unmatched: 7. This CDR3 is CASSQQTGAVQETQYF. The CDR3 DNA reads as TGCGCCAGCAGCCAACAAACAGGGGCGGTCCAAGAGACCCAGTACTTC.

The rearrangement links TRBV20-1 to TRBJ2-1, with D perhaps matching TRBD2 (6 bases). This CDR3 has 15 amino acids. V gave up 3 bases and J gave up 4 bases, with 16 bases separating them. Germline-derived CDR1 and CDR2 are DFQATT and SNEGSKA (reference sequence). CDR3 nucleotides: TGCAGTGCTAGGTCTCTAGCGCCCTTATACAATGAGCAGTTCTTC. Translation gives CSARSLAPLYNEQFF.

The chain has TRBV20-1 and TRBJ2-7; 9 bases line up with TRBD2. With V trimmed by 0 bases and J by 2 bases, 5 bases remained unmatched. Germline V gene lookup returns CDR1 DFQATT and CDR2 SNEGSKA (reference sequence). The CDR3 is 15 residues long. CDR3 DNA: TGCAGTGCTAGAGATCGGGGCGGGAGGGCCTACGAGCAGTACTTC. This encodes CSARDRGGRAYEQYF.

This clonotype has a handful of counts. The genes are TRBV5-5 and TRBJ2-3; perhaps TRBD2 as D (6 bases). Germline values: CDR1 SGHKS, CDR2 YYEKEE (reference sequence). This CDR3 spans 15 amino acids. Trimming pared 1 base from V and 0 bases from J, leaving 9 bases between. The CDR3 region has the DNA TGTGCCAGCAGCTTGTGGGGGGAGAGCACAGATACGCAGTATTTT. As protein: CASSLWGESTDTQYF.

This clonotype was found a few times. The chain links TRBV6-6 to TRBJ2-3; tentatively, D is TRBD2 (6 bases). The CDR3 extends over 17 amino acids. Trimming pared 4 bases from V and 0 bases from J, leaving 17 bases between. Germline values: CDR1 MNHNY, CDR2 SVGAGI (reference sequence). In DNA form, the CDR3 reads TGTGCCAGCAGTTCGCCGGAGTGGCGGGGAAGCACAGATACGCAGTATTTT. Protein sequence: CASSSPEWRGSTDTQYF.

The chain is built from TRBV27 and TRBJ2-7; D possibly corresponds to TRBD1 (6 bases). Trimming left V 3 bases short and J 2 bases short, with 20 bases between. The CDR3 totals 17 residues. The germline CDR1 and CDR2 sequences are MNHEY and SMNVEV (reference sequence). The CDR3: CASSFGTTGNGPYEQYF. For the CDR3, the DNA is TGTGCCAGCAGTTTCGGTACTACAGGGAATGGGCCCTACGAGCAGTACTTC.

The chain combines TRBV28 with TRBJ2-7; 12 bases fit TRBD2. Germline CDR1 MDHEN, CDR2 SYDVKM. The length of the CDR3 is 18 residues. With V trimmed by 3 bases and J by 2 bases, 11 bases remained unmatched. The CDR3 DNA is TGTGCCAGCAGTTTTCTCTTGACTAGCGGGAGCCCAGCCTACGAGCAGTACTTC. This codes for CASSFLLTSGSPAYEQYF.

The CDR3 reads CASIPVGSGTEAFF. In nucleotides, the CDR3 is TGTGCCAGCATCCCCGTCGGCTCGGGGACTGAAGCTTTCTTT. The V call is TRBV6-2 or TRBV6-3, the J call TRBJ1-1, with D uncertain. V was trimmed by 7 bases and J by 5 bases, leaving 17 bases between them. The CDR3 loop spans 14 amino acids. In germline, CDR1 is MNHEY, CDR2 SVGEGT.

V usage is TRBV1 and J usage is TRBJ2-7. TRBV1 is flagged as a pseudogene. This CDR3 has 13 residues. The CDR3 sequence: CTSSRGDPYEQYF. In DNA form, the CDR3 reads TGCACCAGCAGCCGTGGGGATCCCTACGAGCAGTACTTC.

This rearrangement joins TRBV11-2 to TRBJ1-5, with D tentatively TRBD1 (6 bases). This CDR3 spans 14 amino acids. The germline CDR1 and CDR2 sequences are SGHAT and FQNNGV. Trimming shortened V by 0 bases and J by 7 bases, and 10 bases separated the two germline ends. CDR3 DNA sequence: TGTGCCAGCAGCTTAGACCCGGGGGCCCAGCCCCAGCATTTT. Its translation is CASSLDPGAQPQHF.

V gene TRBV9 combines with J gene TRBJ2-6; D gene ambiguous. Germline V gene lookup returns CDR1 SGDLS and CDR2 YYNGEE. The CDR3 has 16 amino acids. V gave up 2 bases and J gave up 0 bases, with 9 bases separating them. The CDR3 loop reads CASSVSVYSGANVLTF. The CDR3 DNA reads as TGTGCCAGCAGCGTTTCCGTCTACTCTGGGGCCAACGTCCTGACTTTC.

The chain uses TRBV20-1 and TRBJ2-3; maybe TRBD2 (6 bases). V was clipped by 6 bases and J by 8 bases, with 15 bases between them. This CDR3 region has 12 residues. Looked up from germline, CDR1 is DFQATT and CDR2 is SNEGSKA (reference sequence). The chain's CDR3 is CSAGLEGGTQYF. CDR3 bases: TGCAGTGCGGGGTTGGAGGGAGGTACGCAGTATTTT.

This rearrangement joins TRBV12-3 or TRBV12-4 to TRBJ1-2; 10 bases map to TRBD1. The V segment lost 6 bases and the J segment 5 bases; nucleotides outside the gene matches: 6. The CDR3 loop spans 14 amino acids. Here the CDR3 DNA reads TGTGCCAGCAGGTCCGGGACAGGGGAATATGGCTACACCTTC. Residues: CASRSGTGEYGYTF.

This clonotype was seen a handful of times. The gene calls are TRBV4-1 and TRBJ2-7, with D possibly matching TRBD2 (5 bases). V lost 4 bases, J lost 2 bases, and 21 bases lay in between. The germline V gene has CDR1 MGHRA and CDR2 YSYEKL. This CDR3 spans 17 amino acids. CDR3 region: CASSPSSERERAYEQYF. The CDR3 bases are TGCGCCAGCAGCCCCTCCTCGGAGAGGGAAAGGGCCTACGAGCAGTACTTC.

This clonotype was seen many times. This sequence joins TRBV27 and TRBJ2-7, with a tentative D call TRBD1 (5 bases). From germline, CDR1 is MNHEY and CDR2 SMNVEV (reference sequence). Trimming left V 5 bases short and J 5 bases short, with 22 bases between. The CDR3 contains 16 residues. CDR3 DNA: TGTGCCAGCAGTCCCCTTTATTTGCAGGGTGAGGACGAGCAGTACTTC. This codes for CASSPLYLQGEDEQYF.

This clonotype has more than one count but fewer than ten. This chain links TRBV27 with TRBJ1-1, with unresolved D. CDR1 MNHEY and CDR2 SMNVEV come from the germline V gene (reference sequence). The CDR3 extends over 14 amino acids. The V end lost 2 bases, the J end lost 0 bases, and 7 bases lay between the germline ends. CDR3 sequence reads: CASSLMSMNTEAFF. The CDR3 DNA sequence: TGTGCCAGCAGTTTAATGAGCATGAACACTGAAGCTTTCTTT.

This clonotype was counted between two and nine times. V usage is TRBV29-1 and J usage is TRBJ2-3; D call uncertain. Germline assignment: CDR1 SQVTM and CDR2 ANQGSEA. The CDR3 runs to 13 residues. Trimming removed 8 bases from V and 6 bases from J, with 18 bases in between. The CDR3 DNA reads TGCAGCTTTCGCCCAGATAGTACGGATACGCAGTATTTT. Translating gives CSFRPDSTDTQYF.

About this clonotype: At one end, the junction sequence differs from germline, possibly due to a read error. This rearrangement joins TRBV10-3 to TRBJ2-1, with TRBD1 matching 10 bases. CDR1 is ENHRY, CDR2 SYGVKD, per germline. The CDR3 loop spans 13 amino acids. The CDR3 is CAVSGGTGDEQFF. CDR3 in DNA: TGTGCCGTCAGTGGTGGGACAGGGGATGAGCAGTTCTTC.

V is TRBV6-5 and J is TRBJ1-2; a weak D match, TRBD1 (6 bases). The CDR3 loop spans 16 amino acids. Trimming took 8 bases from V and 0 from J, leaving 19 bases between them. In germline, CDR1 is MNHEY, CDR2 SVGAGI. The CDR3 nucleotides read TGTGCCAGCTCCCGGGGGGGCAGGGCAGCTAACTATGGCTACACCTTC. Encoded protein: CASSRGGRAANYGYTF.

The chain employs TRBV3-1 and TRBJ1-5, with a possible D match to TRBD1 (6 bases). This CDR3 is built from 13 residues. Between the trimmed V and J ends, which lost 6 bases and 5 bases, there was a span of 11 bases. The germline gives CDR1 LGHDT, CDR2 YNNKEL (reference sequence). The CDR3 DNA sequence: TGTGCCAGCAGTCCACAGGGATATCAGCCCCAGCATTTT. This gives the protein CASSPQGYQPQHF.

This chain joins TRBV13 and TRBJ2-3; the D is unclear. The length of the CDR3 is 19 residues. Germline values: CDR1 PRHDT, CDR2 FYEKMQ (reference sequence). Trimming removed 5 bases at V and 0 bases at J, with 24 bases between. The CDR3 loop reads CASSLSRGGDSSSTDTQYF. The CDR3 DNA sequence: TGTGCCAGCAGCCTCTCGCGCGGTGGGGATTCTTCAAGCACAGATACGCAGTATTTT.